The clone carrying this T cell receptor beta chain was found a few times. Authors' analysis steps: Amplification of reference gene primers was used by the study to estimate nucleated cell counts. Produced via immunoSEQ multiplex PCR; TCRdb's table is partial and in-frame only. V, J and clone size are those of that table, while D and trimming were read from the DNA. The table includes under 200,000 clones, 75% to 90% detected once. V was clipped by 3 bases and J by 6 bases; unmatched bases: 7. Germline CDR1 is LGHNA and CDR2 is YSLEER. This CDR3 contains 15 residues. The sample originates from a study of blood T cell repertoires in COVID-19. In the study overall: The analysed material was cDNA or gDNA that came from T cells, B-cell-depleted T cells, or PBMCs.

The specimen sequenced was peripheral blood. This TCR was sampled from a woman aged 60-75 years with acute or convalescent COVID-19. This chain links TRBV4-3 with TRBJ2-7; 11 bases align to TRBD1. This CDR3 is CASSHGRTGGGEQYF. For the CDR3, the DNA is TGCGCCAGCAGCCACGGACGGACAGGGGGCGGCGAGCAGTACTTC.